The TCR beta chain under discussion was sequenced for a study of shared clonotypes between healthy human individuals. DNA input for the unsorted PBMC replicate PCRs was approximately 0.3 ug, approximately 30,000 T cell genomes. Using immunoSEQ multiplex PCR, the repertoire was profiled, and TCRdb retains in-frame clones only, with some absent. The table lists about 490,000 clones, about three quarters of them singletons. This CDR3 is built from 14 residues. The germline V gene encodes CDR1 SEHNR and CDR2 FQNEAQ (reference sequence). Turning to this clone: Given a much more abundant clone one base away, this may be a read error.

The specimen sequenced was PBMCs. This TCR came from a middle-aged woman in good health. Some clones in this sample may be carry-over from other donors' samples. The chain joins TRBV7-9 to TRBJ2-5, with D uncertain. In DNA, the CDR3 is TGTGCCAGCAGCTTAGCGCCCGATCAAGAGGCCCAGTACTTC. This encodes CASSLAPDQEAQYF.